The source of this T cell receptor beta chain is a study of PD-L1 blockade in urothelial cancer. In the study overall: Males with urothelial cancer arising in the bladder constituted about 85% of the roughly 30 patients.

CDR1 and CDR2 from the germline V gene are SGDLS and YYNGEE. This CDR3 region has 15 residues. Trimming pared 4 bases from V and 7 bases from J, leaving 18 bases between. Libraries were prepared by immunoSEQ multiplex PCR; TCRdb keeps only in-frame clonotypes and omits some of them. Of roughly 60,000 clones listed, about four fifths were seen once; the top ten hold roughly 4%. Urothelial carcinoma, locally advanced or metastatic, affected the patients. Each patient gave between 1 and 8 samples of peripheral blood mononuclear cells, which were collected pretreatment and during treatment. The sample here was PBMCs, taken around atezolizumab (anti-PD-L1) treatment. V gene TRBV9 combines with J gene TRBJ1-5; D may be TRBD1 (6 bases). This clonotype originated in a man between 65 and 85 years old with urothelial cancer. DNA for the CDR3: TGTGCCAGCAGCATAGGGGGGGGCACTGGGCAGCCCCAGCATTTT. Translation gives CASSIGGGTGQPQHF.